The T cell receptor (beta chain) described here comes from a study of OX40 agonist ivuxolimab in advanced cancers. The germline V gene encodes CDR1 MDHEN and CDR2 SYDVKM. V was cut by 2 bases and J by 1 base, with 6 bases left in between. The CDR3 length is 13 residues. Study-wide findings and caveats: Those patients achieving a partial response at 0.1-3.0 mg/kg showed among the lowest clonal expansion. Expanded peripheral T cells had an undetermined antigen specificity.

The method was immunoSEQ multiplex PCR; TCRdb's version includes in-frame clones alone and lacks a portion of them. This sample has tens of thousands of clones, with roughly 90% found just once. Concerning this clone itself: The antigen is unknown.

The chain carries TRBV28 and TRBJ2-7; no clear D gene. The material was CD4+ or CD8+ T cells sorted from blood, obtained in a trial of the OX40 agonist ivuxolimab. This clonotype was obtained from an adult with an advanced solid tumor such as melanoma, head and neck, liver or kidney cancer. CDR3 amino acids: CASSLLFSYEQYF. CDR3 bases: TGTGCCAGCAGTTTACTGTTTTCCTACGAGCAGTACTTC.